The rows below give T cell receptor beta chains drawn from one sample of a study of regulatory T cells in long-lasting Graves disease. MiXCR, run by TCRdb on the multiplex PCR reads, gives a single entry per CDR3 protein. This table has 300,000 or so distinct CDR3 sequences, roughly a fifth appearing once. The sample consisted of peripheral blood mononuclear cells (PBMCs), taken when the disease was refractory, from a patient treated with antithyroid drugs. The source is a female donor with Graves disease. Both conserved end residues are part of each CDR3. A D gene is named only where the DNA matches it firmly. Where a row states a size, it is once, few, many or the class of an expanded clone; other rows omit it.

V gene: TRBV2; J gene: TRBJ2-1; clone size: once; D gene: TRBD2; CDR3 DNA: TGTGCCAGCAGTGAAGAGGGGCCTAGCGGGATCGTCAATGAGCAGTTCTTC; CDR3 protein: CASSEEGPSGIVNEQFF
V gene: TRBV28; J gene: TRBJ1-4; clone size: many; D gene: TRBD1; CDR3 DNA: TGTGCCAGCACCCTGGGGGCGCAGGGGGGGTGGGAAAAACTGTTTTTT; CDR3 protein: CASTLGAQGGWEKLFF
V gene: TRBV7-2; J gene: TRBJ1-5; clone size: -; D gene: -; CDR3 DNA: TGTGCCAGCAGCTTTTCGGGTTATCAGCCCCAGCATTTT; CDR3 protein: CASSFSGYQPQHF
V gene: TRBV12-3/TRBV12-4; J gene: TRBJ1-2; clone size: many; D gene: -; CDR3 DNA: TGTGCCAGCAGTGAGCTTCCCACCCCAAACTATGGCTACACCTTC; CDR3 protein: CASSELPTPNYGYTF
V gene: TRBV19; J gene: TRBJ2-1; clone size: -; D gene: -; CDR3 DNA: TGTGCCAGTAGCACTTTTGGGGGACAAGTAGGTGATGAGCAGTTCTTC; CDR3 protein: CASSTFGGQVGDEQFF
V gene: TRBV6-2/TRBV6-3; J gene: TRBJ1-2; clone size: many; D gene: -; CDR3 DNA: TGTGCCAGCAGTTACCCCGGGAAGGAGGGCTACACCTTC; CDR3 protein: CASSYPGKEGYTF
V gene: TRBV3-1; J gene: TRBJ1-1; clone size: -; D gene: -; CDR3 DNA: TGTGCCAGCAGCTGGTGGTGGAGGGGCGAGGGAGCTTTCTTT; CDR3 protein: CASSWWWRGEGAFF
V gene: TRBV14; J gene: TRBJ1-1; clone size: -; D gene: TRBD1; CDR3 DNA: TGTGCCAGCAGGTTAGGGGGCTCGGGCACTGAAGCTTTCTTT; CDR3 protein: CASRLGGSGTEAFF
V gene: TRBV20-1; J gene: TRBJ2-3; clone size: -; D gene: -; CDR3 DNA: TGCAGTGCCGCCCCGGGCACAGATACGCAGTATTTT; CDR3 protein: CSAAPGTDTQYF
V gene: TRBV2; J gene: TRBJ2-5; clone size: -; D gene: TRBD2; CDR3 DNA: TGTGCCAGCAGTGTCCCTAGCGGCCGGGAGACCCAGTACTTC; CDR3 protein: CASSVPSGRETQYF
V gene: TRBV2; J gene: TRBJ1-1; clone size: many; D gene: -; CDR3 DNA: TGTGCCAGCAGTGATAAGGGGGGGACCGTAGCTTTCTTT; CDR3 protein: CASSDKGGTVAFF
V gene: TRBV10-3; J gene: TRBJ2-6; clone size: few; D gene: -; CDR3 DNA: TGTGCCATCACCCCGACCGGGCCTGGGGCCAACGTCCTGACTTTC; CDR3 protein: CAITPTGPGANVLTF
V gene: TRBV7-8; J gene: TRBJ2-7; clone size: many; D gene: TRBD2; CDR3 DNA: TGTGCCAGCAGCTTAGTGGCTAGCGGGGGGTACTACGAGCAGTACTTC; CDR3 protein: CASSLVASGGYYEQYF
V gene: TRBV6-2/TRBV6-3; J gene: TRBJ1-2; clone size: few; D gene: TRBD1; CDR3 DNA: TGTGCCAGCAGTGACTCCGGGACAGGTGATGGCTACACCTTC; CDR3 protein: CASSDSGTGDGYTF
V gene: TRBV27; J gene: TRBJ1-2; clone size: many; D gene: -; CDR3 DNA: TGTGCCAGCAGTTTAATGGGGGGGGTCTATGGCTACACCTTC; CDR3 protein: CASSLMGGVYGYTF
V gene: TRBV30; J gene: TRBJ1-6; clone size: -; D gene: -; CDR3 DNA: TGTGCCTGGAGAGAGAGGGGCTGGCGGAATTCACCCCTCCACTTT; CDR3 protein: CAWRERGWRNSPLHF
V gene: TRBV28; J gene: TRBJ2-2; clone size: many; D gene: TRBD2; CDR3 DNA: TGTGCCAGCAGTTTTCCCATTAGCGGGAGGATTAACACCGGGGAGCTGTTTTTT; CDR3 protein: CASSFPISGRINTGELFF
V gene: TRBV7-9; J gene: TRBJ2-7; clone size: -; D gene: TRBD1; CDR3 DNA: TGTGCCAGCAGCTTAGACGGGACAGCATCCTACGAGCAGTACTTC; CDR3 protein: CASSLDGTASYEQYF
V gene: TRBV4-3; J gene: TRBJ1-1; clone size: -; D gene: -; CDR3 DNA: TGCGCCAGCAGCCAAGTGTGGAGCTCGAACACTGAAGCTTTCTTT; CDR3 protein: CASSQVWSSNTEAFF
V gene: TRBV3-1; J gene: TRBJ2-5; clone size: few; D gene: -; CDR3 DNA: TGTGCCAGCAGCCAACGAGGTCCAGAGACCCAGTACTTC; CDR3 protein: CASSQRGPETQYF
V gene: TRBV5-1; J gene: TRBJ1-4; clone size: many; D gene: TRBD1; CDR3 DNA: TGCGCCAGCAGCGCGCAGCCCGGGACAGTGGATGAAAAACTGTTTTTT; CDR3 protein: CASSAQPGTVDEKLFF
V gene: TRBV20-1; J gene: TRBJ2-5; clone size: -; D gene: -; CDR3 DNA: TGCAGTGCTAAGGCGGGGGCCCCTCAAGAGACCCAGTACTTC; CDR3 protein: CSAKAGAPQETQYF
V gene: TRBV7-3; J gene: TRBJ2-2; clone size: -; D gene: -; CDR3 DNA: TGTGCCAGCAGCCCCGGGAAGGAATTCACCGGGGAGCTGTTTTTT; CDR3 protein: CASSPGKEFTGELFF
V gene: TRBV5-1; J gene: TRBJ2-2; clone size: few; D gene: -; CDR3 DNA: TGCGCCAGCAGCTTGGAAGAGAACACCGGGGAGCTGTTTTTT; CDR3 protein: CASSLEENTGELFF
V gene: TRBV9; J gene: TRBJ2-6; clone size: -; D gene: TRBD2; CDR3 DNA: TGTGCCAGCAGCCCCGGGACTAGCTTTGGGGCCAACGTCCTGACTTTC; CDR3 protein: CASSPGTSFGANVLTF
V gene: TRBV19; J gene: TRBJ2-7; clone size: -; D gene: -; CDR3 DNA: TGTGCCAGTAGTTGGGGGAGAGGAACCTACGAGCAGTACTTC; CDR3 protein: CASSWGRGTYEQYF
V gene: TRBV20-1; J gene: TRBJ1-1; clone size: -; D gene: -; CDR3 DNA: TGCAGTGCTAAACCGAACACTGAAGCTTTCTTT; CDR3 protein: CSAKPNTEAFF
V gene: TRBV20-1; J gene: TRBJ2-7; clone size: few; D gene: TRBD2; CDR3 DNA: TGCAGTGCCCAGCCTGGACTAGCGGTGACCTACGAGCAGTACTTC; CDR3 protein: CSAQPGLAVTYEQYF